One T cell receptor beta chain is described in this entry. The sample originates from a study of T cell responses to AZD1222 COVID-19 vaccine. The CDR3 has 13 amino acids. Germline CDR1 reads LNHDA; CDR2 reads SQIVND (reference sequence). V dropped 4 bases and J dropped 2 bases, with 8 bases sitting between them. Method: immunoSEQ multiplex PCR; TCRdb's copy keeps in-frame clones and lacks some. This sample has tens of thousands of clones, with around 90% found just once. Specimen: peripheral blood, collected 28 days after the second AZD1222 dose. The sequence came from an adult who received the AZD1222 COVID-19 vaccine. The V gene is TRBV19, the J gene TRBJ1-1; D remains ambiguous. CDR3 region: CASSNQVNTEAFF. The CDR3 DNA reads TGTGCCAGTAGTAATCAGGTAAACACTGAAGCTTTCTTT.